The sequence of this T cell receptor beta chain was determined in a study of OX40 agonist ivuxolimab in advanced cancers. Across the study: Subjects had a mean age of about 65 years, with a range of about 23 to 90; almost 85% were male. Whole-study findings and limits: Fewer expanded clones were found on average in CD4+ than in CD8+ T cells.

For this clone: Antigen: not known.

CDR3 length equals 17 residues. Trimming at V came to 10 bases and at J to 2 bases, leaving 18 bases not matched to a gene. From germline, CDR1 is SNHLY and CDR2 FYNNEI. The assay was immunoSEQ multiplex PCR, and TCRdb's table has in-frame clones only and misses some. The sample has tens of thousands of clones, under 85% seen once. Here the sequenced sample was CD4+ or CD8+ T cells sorted from blood, taken in a trial of the OX40 agonist ivuxolimab. This chain connects TRBV2 to TRBJ2-3; TRBD2 agrees at 7 bases. The sequence came from an adult with an advanced solid tumor such as melanoma, head and neck, liver or kidney cancer. DNA of the CDR3: TGTGCCACCGTCCCTCCCCAGCGGGGAACCTACACAGATACGCAGTATTTT. Amino acids: CATVPPQRGTYTDTQYF.